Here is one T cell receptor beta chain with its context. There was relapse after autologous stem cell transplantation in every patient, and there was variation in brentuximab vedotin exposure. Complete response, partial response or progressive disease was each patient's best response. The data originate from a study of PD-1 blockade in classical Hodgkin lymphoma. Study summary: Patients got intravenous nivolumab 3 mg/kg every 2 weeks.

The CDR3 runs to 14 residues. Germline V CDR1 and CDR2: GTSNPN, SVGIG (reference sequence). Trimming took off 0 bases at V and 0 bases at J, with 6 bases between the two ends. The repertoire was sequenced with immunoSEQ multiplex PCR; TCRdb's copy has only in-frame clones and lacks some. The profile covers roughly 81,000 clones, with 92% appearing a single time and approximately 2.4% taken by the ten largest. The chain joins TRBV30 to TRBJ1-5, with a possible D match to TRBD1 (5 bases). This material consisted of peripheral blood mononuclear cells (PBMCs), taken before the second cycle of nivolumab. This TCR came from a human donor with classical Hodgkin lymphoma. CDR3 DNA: TGTGCCTGGAGTGTAGGGGTTAGCAATCAGCCCCAGCATTTT. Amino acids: CAWSVGVSNQPQHF. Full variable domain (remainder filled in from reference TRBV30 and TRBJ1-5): SQTIHQWPATLVQPVGSPLSLECTVEGTSNPNLYWYRQAAGRGLQLLFYSVGIGQISSEVPQNLSASRPQDRQFILSSKKLLLSDSGFYLCAWSVGVSNQPQHFGDGTRLSIL.